Below are 9 T cell receptor beta chains sequenced from a single sample in a study of radiation and T cells in renal cell carcinoma. Repertoires were generated with immunoSEQ multiplex PCR, while TCRdb's copy carries only in-frame clones and drops some. The sample holds just over 95,000 clones, 86% seen once. Time point defined: baseline pretreatment blood. As for treatment: 15 Gy SBRT to primary tumor, nephrectomy 4 weeks later. The sample consisted of blood, taken from a patient whose treatment included radiotherapy and nephrectomy. The receptors originated from a man aged 50-60 years with renal cell carcinoma.

The DNA of the CDR3 is TGTGCCACTGAGGGCGGGAACTATGGCTACACCTTC. This codes for CATEGGNYGYTF. The chain carries TRBV6-5 and TRBJ1-2; D is uncertain. Deletions cut 10 bases from V and 2 bases from J, with 11 bases between. Germline-derived CDR1 and CDR2 are MNHEY and SVGAGI. There are 12 residues in the CDR3.

The chain recombines TRBV12-5 with TRBJ2-2, with 9 bases matching TRBD1. V was clipped by 2 bases and J by 5 bases; unmatched bases: 6. CDR3 length equals 16 residues. The germline V gene has CDR1 LGHNT and CDR2 FRNRAP. CDR3 loop: CASGLWEQGATGELFF. DNA for the CDR3: TGTGCTAGTGGTTTGTGGGAACAGGGGGCAACCGGGGAGCTGTTTTTT.

The DNA of the CDR3 is TGTGCCAGCAGTCTAGTCCCCTACAATGAGCAGTTCTTC. Translation: CASSLVPYNEQFF. The chain recombines TRBV2 with TRBJ2-1; no definite D call. Germline V gene data show CDR1 as SNHLY and CDR2 as FYNNEI. The CDR3 contains 13 residues. V lost 5 bases and J 2 bases, leaving 7 bases between the germline ends.

J is TRBJ1-3 and V is TRBV19; D gene uncertain. The CDR3 is 14 residues long. Deletions cut 4 bases from V and 0 bases from J, with 7 bases between. The germline gives CDR1 LNHDA, CDR2 SQIVND (reference sequence). The CDR3 nucleotides read TGTGCCAGTAGTAGGGTCAGCTCTGGAAACACCATATATTTT. It translates to CASSRVSSGNTIYF.

The chain links TRBV27 to TRBJ1-2, with a possible D match to TRBD1 (5 bases). CDR1 is MNHEY, CDR2 SMNVEV, per germline (reference sequence). CDR3 length equals 15 residues. V dropped 5 bases and J dropped 6 bases, with 19 bases sitting between them. The CDR3: CASSLTLEGYDGYTF. In nucleotides, the CDR3 is TGTGCCAGCAGTCTAACACTAGAGGGGTATGATGGCTACACCTTC.

On this clone: Sequence at one end of the junction differs from germline and may be a read error. The chain uses TRBV7-7 and TRBJ1-5; tentatively, D is TRBD1 (6 bases). Germline CDR1 and CDR2: SSHAT and FNYEAQ (reference sequence). The CDR3 totals 22 residues. This chain's CDR3 is CASSPYATKGVKEFGSNQPQHF. As DNA, the CDR3 is TGTGCTAGCAGCCCCTACGCGACTAAGGGGGTTAAAGAATTTGGTAGCAATCAGCCCCAGCATTTT.

V and J are TRBV14 and TRBJ2-6; the D is unclear. V lost 5 bases, J lost 1 base, and 3 bases lay in between. The CDR3 length is 13 residues. CDR1 is SGHDN, CDR2 FVKESK, per germline. CDR3 residues: CASSSSGANVLTF. In nucleotides, the CDR3 is TGTGCCAGCAGCTCGTCTGGGGCCAACGTCCTGACTTTC.

This clone was detected only once. The rearrangement links TRBV9 to TRBJ2-1, with D uncertain. The germline CDR1 and CDR2 sequences are SGDLS and YYNGEE. This CDR3 region has 13 residues. The V and J ends lost 0 bases and 9 bases respectively, with 10 bases between them. The CDR3 protein is CASSVAGSPEQFF. As DNA, the CDR3 is TGTGCCAGCAGCGTAGCTGGTAGCCCTGAGCAGTTCTTC.

V is TRBV9 and J is TRBJ1-2, with 9 nucleotides matching TRBD1. Trimming at V came to 4 bases and at J to 1 base, leaving 5 bases not matched to a gene. The CDR3 is made up of 15 amino acids. Germline V gives CDR1 SGDLS, CDR2 YYNGEE. The CDR3 nucleotides read TGTGCCAGCAGCCCCAGGGACAGGGATAACTATGGCTACACCTTC. Translation: CASSPRDRDNYGYTF.